The TCR beta chain under discussion was sequenced for a study of T-cell reconstitution after alpha-beta-depleted transplantation in children. The study, taken as a whole, reports: Alpha-beta T cells about two months after transplant reportedly derived from several hundred expanded graft clones. T-cell numbers and diversity, one year after transplant, stemmed largely from T cells that were newly produced. There were some patients whose high TCRbeta diversity at day 60 came from surviving recipient T cells and thymic progenitors.

The sample holds a few counts of this clonotype. Its antigen is as yet unknown. The authors prepared the TCRbeta library with unique molecular identifiers. One entry per CDR3 protein results from TCRdb running MiXCR on the PCR reads. This sample has about 500,000 distinct CDR3 sequences; around 10% occur once, and the top ten carry less than 15%. Specimen: PBMCs, mostly from graft donor cells, collected 180 days after TCRalphabeta/CD19-depleted stem cell transplant. The TCR comes from a female patient between 2 and 10 years old who had a stem cell transplant for aplastic anemia, so the T cells may come from the graft donor.

CDR3 bases: TGTGCCACCAGCAGATCTAGTGGACCGGGACTAGCGGGAGTGACCCTCGAGCAGTACTTC. Translated: CATSRSSGPGLAGVTLEQYF. The genes are TRBV15 and TRBJ2-7, with TRBD2 matching 14 bases. The CDR3 covers 20 residues. Looked up from germline, CDR1 is LNHNV and CDR2 is YYDKDF (reference sequence). V trimming: 2 bases; J trimming: 6 bases; junction bases outside the gene matches: 18.